The 14 T cell receptor beta chains below come from one sample, sequenced in a study of shared clonotypes between healthy human individuals. Naive-designated CD8 cells lacked CD45RO, were positively enriched for CCR7, and omitted terminally differentiated effector memory CD45RA+ cells. Profiling relied on immunoSEQ multiplex PCR, and the TCRdb table lists in-frame clones only, not all of them. Altogether around 2.1 million clones are present, approximately 94% being singletons, with the ten largest covering 1.5% to 2%. The sequenced sample consisted of naive CD8+ T cells from PBMCs. Receptors originate from a man younger than 35 in good health. Some clones in this sample may be carry-over from other donors' samples.

The chain uses TRBV27 and TRBJ2-7; D call uncertain. Per germline, CDR1 MNHEY and CDR2 SMNVEV (reference sequence). The CDR3 is made up of 15 amino acids. The V end lost 1 base, the J end lost 3 bases, and 13 bases lay between the germline ends. CDR3 protein: CASSLYPNPVYEQYF. As DNA, the CDR3 is TGTGCCAGCAGTTTATACCCAAACCCCGTCTACGAGCAGTACTTC.

V gene TRBV27 combines with J gene TRBJ2-3; D gene ambiguous. CDR1 and CDR2 from the germline V gene are MNHEY and SMNVEV (reference sequence). The CDR3 has 14 amino acids. With 4 bases removed from V and 4 bases from J, the gap between germline ends came to 12 bases. The CDR3 sequence: CASSSTTRADTQYF. For the CDR3, the DNA is TGTGCCAGCAGTTCAACCACCCGGGCAGATACGCAGTATTTT.

The CDR3 bases are TGTGCCATCAGAGAAGGAGCTAGCACAGATACGCAGTATTTT. Its translation is CAIREGASTDTQYF. The chain recombines TRBV10-3 with TRBJ2-3, with D unresolved. In germline, CDR1 is ENHRY, CDR2 SYGVKD. The V and J ends lost 6 bases and 0 bases respectively, with 10 bases between them. The CDR3 consists of 14 residues.

This clone has only one observation. The chain employs TRBV5-5 and TRBJ2-2; no clear D. V lost 0 bases, J lost 7 bases, and 10 bases lay in between. Germline V gene data show CDR1 as SGHKS and CDR2 as YYEKEE (reference sequence). The CDR3 runs to 14 residues. The CDR3 nucleotides read TGTGCCAGCAGCTTGGGGCACAGAATCGGGGAGCTGTTTTTT. It encodes CASSLGHRIGELFF.

This rearrangement joins TRBV21-1 to TRBJ1-3. TRBV21-1 is a pseudogene. The CDR3 runs 15 residues. The CDR3 is CASPEGGDSGNTIYF. The CDR3 region has the DNA TGTGCCAGCCCGGAGGGAGGTGACTCTGGAAACACCATATATTTT.

For this clone: The same CDR3 is also encoded by other DNA sequences in this sample. V gene TRBV6-5 combines with J gene TRBJ1-1, with D possibly TRBD1 on 5 matching bases. The length of the CDR3 is 13 residues. Looked up from germline, CDR1 is MNHEY and CDR2 is SVGAGI. With 0 bases removed from V and 4 bases from J, the gap between germline ends came to 6 bases. The CDR3 DNA sequence: TGTGCCAGCAGTTACTCAGGGGCCACTGAAGCTTTCTTT. This translates into CASSYSGATEAFF.

The chain has TRBV9 and TRBJ2-7; TRBD2 aligns across 8 bases. The germline gives CDR1 SGDLS, CDR2 YYNGEE. Unmatched junction bases numbered 6, after V lost 0 bases and J lost 1 base. The CDR3 length is 16 residues. The CDR3, as DNA: TGTGCCAGCAGCGTAGACGGGCGGGAGGCTTCCTACGAGCAGTACTTC. This gives the protein CASSVDGREASYEQYF.

The rearrangement links TRBV6-5 to TRBJ2-2, with D unresolved. The CDR3 is 14 residues long. CDR1 is MNHEY, CDR2 SVGAGI, per germline. With 0 bases removed from V and 6 bases from J, the gap between germline ends came to 8 bases. CDR3 loop: CASSYSPAAGELFF. CDR3 sequence (DNA): TGTGCCAGCAGTTACTCGCCGGCCGCCGGGGAGCTGTTTTTT.

The chain couples TRBV7-6 to TRBJ2-2; D call uncertain. CDR1 is SGHVS, CDR2 FNYEAQ, per germline. V shed 0 bases and J shed 4 bases, with 12 bases lying between them. The CDR3 has 16 residues. The CDR3 reads CASSLALGWGTGELFF. CDR3 coding DNA: TGTGCCAGCAGCTTAGCGCTCGGTTGGGGCACCGGGGAGCTGTTTTTT.

The J gene is TRBJ2-2, the V gene TRBV18; D call uncertain. Trimming shortened V by 2 bases and J by 8 bases, and 15 bases separated the two germline ends. The CDR3 runs to 15 residues. CDR1 KGHSH and CDR2 LQKENI come from the germline V gene. For the CDR3, the DNA is TGTGCCAGCTCACCAGTCAAAAGCAAGGAGGGGGAGCTGTTTTTT. Encoded protein: CASSPVKSKEGELFF.

This chain joins TRBV7-3 and TRBJ2-1; 8 bases are shared with TRBD2. The V segment lost 2 bases and the J segment 7 bases; nucleotides outside the gene matches: 7. The CDR3 is made up of 15 amino acids. Germline-derived CDR1 and CDR2 are SGHTA and FQGTGA. In DNA, the CDR3 is TGTGCCAGCAGCTTACACGGTAGCGGGGTGAATGAGCAGTTCTTC. Translation gives CASSLHGSGVNEQFF.

The V call is TRBV15, the J call TRBJ2-7; TRBD2 agrees at 9 bases. CDR1 and CDR2 (germline): LNHNV, YYDKDF (reference sequence). The CDR3 consists of 17 residues. With 0 bases clipped from V and 6 bases from J, the junction kept 12 bases outside the gene matches. The CDR3 DNA sequence: TGTGCCACCAGCAGAGATCGTTTTAGCGGGAGTAGCCGCGAGCAGTACTTC. The encoded protein is CATSRDRFSGSSREQYF.

This chain connects TRBV7-8 to TRBJ2-1, with D possibly matching TRBD2 (6 bases). This CDR3 is built from 17 residues. Trimming shortened V by 2 bases and J by 6 bases, and 20 bases separated the two germline ends. Per the germline V gene, CDR1 is SGHVS and CDR2 is FQNEAQ. CDR3 sequence: CASSLLERLGGFNEQFF. The CDR3 DNA is TGTGCCAGCAGCTTATTGGAGCGCCTGGGGGGATTCAATGAGCAGTTCTTC.

CDR3 bases: TGTGCCAGCAGTTTATTACCTGACACCTACGAGCAGTACTTC. Protein: CASSLLPDTYEQYF. The chain employs TRBV28 and TRBJ2-7; D unclear. The CDR3 covers 14 residues. V was clipped by 1 base and J by 2 bases, with 9 bases between them. Germline V gives CDR1 MDHEN, CDR2 SYDVKM.